The sample holds many counts of the clone carrying this TCR beta chain. TCRdb processed the 5' RACE reads anew with MiXCR; each CDR3 protein has one entry. Of around 4,000 distinct CDR3 sequences detected, around 19% appear once; the ten largest clones hold 70% to 85%. Specified time point: sample taken at primary tumor resection. The authors sequenced whole RNA from tumor, nontumor lung or frozen PBMC without sorting. The cohort: some 73 early-stage, untreated non-small cell lung cancer patients. J lost 1 base, V lost 3 bases, and 9 bases had no gene match. Germline V gene data show CDR1 as DFQATT and CDR2 as SNEGSKA (reference sequence). The CDR3 has 16 amino acids. The entry originates in a study of spatial heterogeneity in lung cancer. At the level of the study: Sequences of the beta chain were consistently detected in greater numbers than alpha-chain sequences.

The sequence came from a male donor with early-stage non-small cell lung cancer. This rearrangement joins TRBV20-1 to TRBJ2-1; 7 bases line up with TRBD2. The sample here was PBMCs, taken at surgery. The chain's CDR3 is CSASGSSGTSYNEQFF. Here the CDR3 DNA reads TGCAGTGCTAGTGGGTCTAGCGGAACGTCCTACAATGAGCAGTTCTTC.